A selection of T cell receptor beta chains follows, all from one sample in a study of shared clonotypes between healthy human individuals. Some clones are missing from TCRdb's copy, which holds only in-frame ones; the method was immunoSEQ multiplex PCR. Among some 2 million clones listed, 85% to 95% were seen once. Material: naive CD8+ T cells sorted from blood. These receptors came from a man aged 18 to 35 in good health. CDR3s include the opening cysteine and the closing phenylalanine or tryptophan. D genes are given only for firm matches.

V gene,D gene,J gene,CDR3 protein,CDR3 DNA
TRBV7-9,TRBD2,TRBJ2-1,CASSLAVWASGWNEQFF,TGTGCCAGCAGCTTAGCGGTTTGGGCTAGCGGATGGAATGAGCAGTTCTTC
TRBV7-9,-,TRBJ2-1,CASSLSPGNALNEQFF,TGTGCCAGCAGCTTAAGTCCAGGCAACGCACTTAATGAGCAGTTCTTC
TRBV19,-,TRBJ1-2,CASSMAGNGYTF,TGTGCCAGTAGTATGGCAGGGAATGGCTACACCTTC
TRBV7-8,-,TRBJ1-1,CASSLLISIQNTEAFF,TGTGCCAGCAGCCTACTGATTTCGATCCAGAACACTGAAGCTTTCTTT
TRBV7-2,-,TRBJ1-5,CASSLEYGQTDQPQHF,TGTGCCAGCAGCTTAGAATACGGGCAAACAGATCAGCCCCAGCATTTT
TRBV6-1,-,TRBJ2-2,CATPSGVGELFF,TGTGCCACCCCTTCCGGGGTCGGGGAGCTGTTTTTT
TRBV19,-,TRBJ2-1,CASSIGGGVYDNEQFF,TGTGCCAGTAGTATAGGAGGGGGAGTCTACGACAATGAGCAGTTCTTC
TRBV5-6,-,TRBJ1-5,CASSHMSGNQPQHF,TGTGCCAGCAGCCATATGTCGGGAAATCAGCCCCAGCATTTT
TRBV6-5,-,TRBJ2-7,CASSYSVGYEQYF,TGTGCCAGCAGTTACTCAGTAGGATACGAGCAGTACTTC
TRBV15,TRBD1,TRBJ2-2,CATHPGTGNTGELFF,TGTGCCACCCATCCCGGGACAGGCAACACCGGGGAGCTGTTTTTT
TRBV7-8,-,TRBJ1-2,CASSLRGLEDYGYTF,TGTGCCAGCAGCCTGCGGGGACTCGAAGACTATGGCTACACCTTC
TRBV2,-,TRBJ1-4,CASSEARGREKLFF,TGTGCCAGCAGTGAAGCCAGGGGTCGGGAAAAACTGTTTTTT
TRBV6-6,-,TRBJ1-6,CASEGGLNSPLHF,TGTGCCAGCGAAGGAGGGTTAAATTCACCCCTCCACTTT
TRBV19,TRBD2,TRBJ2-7,CASSFGTSYEQYF,TGTGCCAGTTCCTTTGGGACTAGCTACGAGCAGTACTTC
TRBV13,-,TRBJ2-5,CASSLESLETQYF,TGTGCCAGCAGCTTAGAAAGTTTGGAGACCCAGTACTTC
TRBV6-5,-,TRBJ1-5,CASSPGFANQPQHF,TGTGCCAGCAGTCCGGGCTTCGCTAATCAGCCCCAGCATTTT
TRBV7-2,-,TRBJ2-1,CASSLVSGVGYYNEQFF,TGTGCCAGCAGCTTAGTGTCCGGAGTCGGGTATTACAATGAGCAGTTCTTC